The 24 T cell receptor beta chains presented below share a single source sample, sequenced in a study of blood T cell repertoires in COVID-19. Produced via immunoSEQ multiplex PCR; TCRdb's table is partial and in-frame only. The table lists roughly 300,000 clones, nearly 90% of them singletons. Sequencing used PBMCs or T cells enriched from blood (not recorded which). The receptors were gathered from a woman under 40 who had recovered from COVID-19.

This chain uses TRBV19 with TRBJ2-7; 8 positions agree with TRBD1. Germline CDR1 reads LNHDA; CDR2 reads SQIVND (reference sequence). CDR3 length: 16 residues. The trim removed 5 bases at V and 3 bases at J, leaving 12 bases unmatched. The CDR3 DNA follows: TGTGCCAGTAGTCCCCGACAGGGGCAGGGATACTACGAGCAGTACTTC. Its protein is CASSPRQGQGYYEQYF. Using reference TRBV19 and TRBJ2-7 for the parts outside the CDR3, the full variable domain is DGGITQSPKYLFRKEGQNVTLSCEQNLNHDAMYWYRQDPGQGLRLIYYSQIVNDFQKGDIAEGYSVSREKKESFPLTVTSAQKNPTAFYLCASSPRQGQGYYEQYFGPGTRLTVT.

The count of this clone is one. The V call is TRBV7-9, the J call TRBJ2-1; 15 nucleotides line up with TRBD2. Germline trimming cut 6 bases from V and 9 bases from J; bases unmatched to any gene: 9. CDR3 size: 16 residues. The germline gives CDR1 SEHNR, CDR2 FQNEAQ (reference sequence). The CDR3 loop reads CASSSTGTSGGSEQFF. As DNA, the CDR3 is TGTGCCAGCAGTTCAACCGGGACTAGCGGGGGGAGTGAGCAGTTCTTC. Looking up the rest from reference TRBV7-9 and TRBJ2-1 gives the full variable domain: DTGVSQNPRHKITKRGQNVTFRCDPISEHNRLYWYRQTLGQGPEFLTYFQNEAQLEKSRLLSDRFSAERPKGSFSTLEIQRTEQGDSAMYLCASSSTGTSGGSEQFFGPGTRLTVL.

This clone has a single count. The chain uses TRBV7-2 and TRBJ1-6, with 8 bases identical to TRBD1. The CDR3 is 12 amino acids. J lost 14 bases, V lost 5 bases, and 5 bases had no gene match. Germline CDR1 is SGHTA and CDR2 is FQGNSA. The CDR3: CASSPTGVTLHF. DNA for the CDR3: TGTGCCAGCAGCCCGACAGGGGTCACCCTCCACTTT.

V usage is TRBV7-3 and J usage is TRBJ2-2, with 13 positions matching TRBD2. The CDR3 loop spans 18 amino acids. The J segment lost 1 base and the V segment lost 6 bases, leaving 8 bases of the junction unmatched. From germline, CDR1 is SGHTA and CDR2 FQGTGA. The chain's CDR3 is CASSSWTSGGLNTGELFF. In DNA, the CDR3 is TGTGCCAGCAGTTCCTGGACTAGCGGGGGCCTGAACACCGGGGAGCTGTTTTTT.

The CDR3 DNA sequence: TGTGCCAGCAGTTGGGGACAGACTAGCAATCAGCCCCAGCATTTT. It is translated as CASSWGQTSNQPQHF. The gene calls are TRBV28 and TRBJ1-5; 7 bases are a match to TRBD1. After removal of 4 bases from V and 0 bases from J, the junction contained 3 bases not matched to a gene. Germline CDR1 and CDR2: MDHEN and SYDVKM. The CDR3 covers 15 residues.

This chain uses TRBV24-1 with TRBJ2-1, with 9 bases aligning to TRBD1. This CDR3 region has 16 residues. J gave up 4 bases and V 3 bases, and 6 bases lay outside the gene matches. The V gene's germline CDR1 is KGHDR and CDR2 SFDVKD. The chain's CDR3 is CATSDGPGQGYNEQFF. The CDR3 DNA is TGTGCCACCAGTGATGGGCCGGGACAGGGATACAATGAGCAGTTCTTC.

The chain carries TRBV19 and TRBJ1-1, with D maybe TRBD1 (5 bases). The CDR3 spans 16 residues. Germline V gives CDR1 LNHDA, CDR2 SQIVND (reference sequence). Between the trimmed V and J ends, which lost 1 base and 2 bases, there was a span of 14 bases. The CDR3 loop is CASSIVAQGTNTEAFF. CDR3 in DNA: TGTGCCAGTAGTATAGTAGCCCAGGGAACAAACACTGAAGCTTTCTTT.

The chain couples TRBV30 to TRBJ2-2, with 8 bases matching TRBD1. The CDR3 runs to 14 residues. CDR1 and CDR2 (germline): GTSNPN, SVGIG (reference sequence). V dropped 5 bases and J dropped 3; count of bases not matched to a gene: 5. The CDR3 here is CAWGAGGYTGELFF. The CDR3 DNA follows: TGTGCCTGGGGAGCAGGGGGCTACACCGGGGAGCTGTTTTTT. Based on the CDR3 plus reference TRBV30 and TRBJ2-2, the full variable domain is SQTIHQWPATLVQPVGSPLSLECTVEGTSNPNLYWYRQAAGRGLQLLFYSVGIGQISSEVPQNLSASRPQDRQFILSSKKLLLSDSGFYLCAWGAGGYTGELFFGEGSRLTVL.

The chain joins TRBV6-5 to TRBJ1-2, with 8 bases lining up with TRBD1. This CDR3 has 14 amino acids. The germline V gene has CDR1 MNHEY and CDR2 SVGAGI. V lost 6 bases, J lost 4 bases, and 7 bases stayed unmatched. The CDR3 DNA reads TGTGCCAGCAGCACAGGGGGTGGCTCCTATGGCTACACCTTC. It translates to CASSTGGGSYGYTF.

The gene calls are TRBV19 and TRBJ1-5; the D gene is possibly TRBD1 (6 bases). V dropped 5 bases and J dropped 5 bases, with 13 bases sitting between them. The CDR3 contains 14 residues. CDR1 is LNHDA, CDR2 SQIVND, per germline (reference sequence). The CDR3: CASSPRTEYQPQHF. Written as DNA, the CDR3 is TGTGCCAGTAGTCCCCGGACAGAGTATCAGCCCCAGCATTTT.

The rearrangement uses TRBV7-2 and TRBJ2-5; D uncertain. The CDR3 consists of 14 residues. Germline V CDR1 and CDR2: SGHTA, FQGNSA. V lost 0 bases and J lost 5, with 10 bases in between. This CDR3 is CASSLASGWETQYF. The CDR3 coding sequence is TGTGCCAGCAGCTTAGCGTCCGGGTGGGAGACCCAGTACTTC.

The J gene is TRBJ1-2, the V gene TRBV4-3; 7 bases align to TRBD1. The CDR3 sequence is 16 residues long. The germline V gene has CDR1 LGHNA and CDR2 YSLEER. V lost 0 bases to trimming and J lost 5 bases; unmatched junction nucleotides: 9. The CDR3 protein is CASSQEGQTGFYGYTF. CDR3 DNA sequence: TGCGCCAGCAGCCAAGAGGGACAGACTGGATTTTATGGCTACACCTTC.

This chain joins TRBV2 and TRBJ1-4, with TRBD1 as a possible D gene (5 bases). This CDR3 contains 15 residues. V was cut by 7 bases and J by 0 bases, with 12 bases left in between. Germline V CDR1 and CDR2: SNHLY, FYNNEI. CDR3 protein: CASKRQRATNEKLFF. The CDR3, as DNA: TGTGCCAGCAAAAGACAGCGAGCAACTAATGAAAAACTGTTTTTT. The full variable domain, rest sourced from reference TRBV2 and TRBJ1-4, is EPEVTQTPSHQVTQMGQEVILRCVPISNHLYFYWYRQILGQKVEFLVSFYNNEISEKSEIFDDQFSVERPDGSNFTLKIRSTKLEDSAMYFCASKRQRATNEKLFFGSGTQLSVL.

The chain has TRBV18 and TRBJ2-3; no firm D call. This CDR3 is built from 14 residues. The ends were cut back, 4 bases at V and 5 bases at J, with 13 bases in the middle. CDR1 is KGHSH and CDR2 is LQKENI in the germline V gene. The CDR3 DNA reads as TGTGCCAGCTCACATGGTACACACAGAGATACGCAGTATTTT. It specifies CASSHGTHRDTQYF.

This clone was observed a few times. The rearrangement uses TRBV6-2 or TRBV6-3 and TRBJ1-4; 7 positions match TRBD1. V dropped 5 bases and J dropped 8; count of bases not matched to a gene: 11. The germline V gene has CDR1 MNHEY and CDR2 SVGEGT. This CDR3 is built from 15 residues. In nucleotides, the CDR3 is TGTGCCAGCAGTCCACAGGGGCCAGAGGTGGAAAAACTGTTTTTT. Amino acid sequence: CASSPQGPEVEKLFF.

This chain uses TRBV5-5 with TRBJ1-1, with 7 bases identical to TRBD1. This CDR3 is built from 16 residues. V was pared by 7 bases and J by 0 bases, with 12 bases of the junction left unmatched. The germline V gene encodes CDR1 SGHKS and CDR2 YYEKEE (reference sequence). The chain's CDR3 is CASLQVRGFMNTEAFF. The CDR3 DNA follows: TGTGCCAGCCTCCAGGTCAGGGGGTTCATGAACACTGAAGCTTTCTTT.

The chain carries TRBV9 and TRBJ2-1; 8 nucleotides line up with TRBD1. Trimming removed 3 bases from V and 4 bases from J; junction bases left unmatched: 12. CDR1 is SGDLS, CDR2 YYNGEE, per germline. The CDR3 is 17 amino acids. CDR3 in amino acids: CASSEHPDREIYNEQFF. DNA for the CDR3: TGTGCCAGCAGCGAGCACCCGGACAGGGAGATTTACAATGAGCAGTTCTTC.

The chain has TRBV2 and TRBJ2-5, with D possibly being TRBD1 (5 bases). The CDR3 runs to 16 residues. Per the germline V gene, CDR1 is SNHLY and CDR2 is FYNNEI. V was pared by 6 bases and J by 1 base, with 18 bases between. The CDR3 DNA sequence: TGTGCCAGCAGAGGACAAAGGGGCGGCGGCCAAGAGACCCAGTACTTC. Its translation is CASRGQRGGGQETQYF.

The V call is TRBV4-3, the J call TRBJ1-6; D call uncertain. Trimming cost V 1 base and J 12 bases, with 10 bases left between them. Germline CDR1 and CDR2: LGHNA and YSLEER. The CDR3 is made up of 13 amino acids. CDR3 nucleotides: TGCGCCAGCAGCCAAGGGCTTGATTTACCCCTCCACTTT. Its translation is CASSQGLDLPLHF.

This chain uses TRBV7-8 with TRBJ1-1; weak D call: TRBD1 (6 bases). Germline values: CDR1 SGHVS, CDR2 FQNEAQ. Deletions cut 1 base from V and 5 bases from J, with 8 bases between. The length of the CDR3 is 13 residues. CDR3 sequence reads: CASSLDRATEAFF. In DNA, the CDR3 is TGTGCCAGCAGCTTAGACAGGGCGACTGAAGCTTTCTTT. Complete variable domain (other parts from reference TRBV7-8 and TRBJ1-1): GAGVSQSPRYKVAKRGQDVALRCDPISGHVSLFWYQQALGQGPEFLTYFQNEAQLDKSGLPSDRFFAERPEGSVSTLKIQRTQQEDSAVYLCASSLDRATEAFFGQGTRLTVV.

A single count supports this clone. V is TRBV10-3 and J is TRBJ1-4; D uncertain. Looked up from germline, CDR1 is ENHRY and CDR2 is SYGVKD. CDR3 size: 13 residues. Trimming stripped 2 bases from V and 4 bases from J, with 5 bases between. CDR3 sequence: CAISESSNEKLFF. The CDR3 DNA is TGTGCCATCAGTGAGAGTAGTAATGAAAAACTGTTTTTT.

The chain uses TRBV3-1 (or the pseudogene TRBV3-2) and TRBJ2-7; D is ambiguous. Trimming cost V 1 base and J 1 base, with 2 bases left between them. Germline lookup yields CDR1 LGHDT and CDR2 YNNKEL (reference sequence). This CDR3 has 12 amino acids. The CDR3 sequence is CASSQASYEQYF. CDR3 coding DNA: TGTGCCAGCAGCCAAGCTTCCTACGAGCAGTACTTC.

V gene TRBV29-1 combines with J gene TRBJ2-2; perhaps TRBD1 as D (7 bases). This CDR3 spans 17 amino acids. Between the trimmed V and J ends, which lost 0 bases and 1 base, there was a span of 15 bases. Germline CDR1 is SQVTM and CDR2 is ANQGSEA. This CDR3 reads CSVEEGWQGGNTGELFF. The CDR3 region has the DNA TGCAGCGTTGAAGAAGGGTGGCAGGGGGGGAACACCGGGGAGCTGTTTTTT.

This clone was seen more than once but under ten times. The V call is TRBV20-1, the J call TRBJ1-1, with D hard to call. Trimming removed 3 bases from V and 1 base from J, with 9 bases in between. The CDR3 extends over 13 amino acids. The germline V gene has CDR1 DFQATT and CDR2 SNEGSKA (reference sequence). CDR3 amino acids: CSASWAANTEAFF. CDR3 nucleotides: TGCAGTGCTAGTTGGGCAGCGAACACTGAAGCTTTCTTT.